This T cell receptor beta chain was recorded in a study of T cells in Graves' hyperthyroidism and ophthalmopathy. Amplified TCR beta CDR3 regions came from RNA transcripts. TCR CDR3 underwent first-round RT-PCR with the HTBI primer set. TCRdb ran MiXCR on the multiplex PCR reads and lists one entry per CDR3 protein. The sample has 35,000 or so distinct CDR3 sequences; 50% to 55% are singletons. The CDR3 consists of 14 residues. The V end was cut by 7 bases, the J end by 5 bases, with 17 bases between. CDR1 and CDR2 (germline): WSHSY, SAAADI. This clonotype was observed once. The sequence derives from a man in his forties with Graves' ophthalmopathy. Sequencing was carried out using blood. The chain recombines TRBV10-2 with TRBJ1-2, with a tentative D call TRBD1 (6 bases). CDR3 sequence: CASNRDNRLYGYTF. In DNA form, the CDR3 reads TGCGCCAGCAACCGGGACAACCGTCTTTATGGCTACACCTTC.